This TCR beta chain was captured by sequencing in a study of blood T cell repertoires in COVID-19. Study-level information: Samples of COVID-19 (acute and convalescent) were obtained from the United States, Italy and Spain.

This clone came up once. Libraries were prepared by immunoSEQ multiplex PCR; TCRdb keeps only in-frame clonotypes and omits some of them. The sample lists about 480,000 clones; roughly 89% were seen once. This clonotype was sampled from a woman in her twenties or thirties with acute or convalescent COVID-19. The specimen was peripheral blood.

CDR3 sequence (DNA): TGTGCCAGCAGTTACCTCAGGGGAGATACGCAGTATTTT. This encodes CASSYLRGDTQYF. This chain connects TRBV6-5 to TRBJ2-3; tentative D call: TRBD1 (6 bases). Trimming took 2 bases from V and 5 from J, leaving 8 bases between them. Germline assignment: CDR1 MNHEY and CDR2 SVGAGI. CDR3 length equals 13 residues.